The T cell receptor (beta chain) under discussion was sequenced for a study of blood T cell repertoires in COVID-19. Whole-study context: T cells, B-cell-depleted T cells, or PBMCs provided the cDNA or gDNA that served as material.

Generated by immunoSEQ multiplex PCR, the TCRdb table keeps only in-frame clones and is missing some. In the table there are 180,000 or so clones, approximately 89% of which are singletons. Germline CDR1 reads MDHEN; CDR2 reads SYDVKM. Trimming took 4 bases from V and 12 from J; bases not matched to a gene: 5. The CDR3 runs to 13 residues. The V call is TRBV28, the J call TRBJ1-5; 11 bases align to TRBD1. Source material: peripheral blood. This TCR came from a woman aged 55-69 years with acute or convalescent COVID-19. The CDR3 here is CASSSRTGGHQHF. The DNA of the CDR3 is TGTGCCAGCAGTTCCAGGACAGGGGGCCACCAGCATTTT.